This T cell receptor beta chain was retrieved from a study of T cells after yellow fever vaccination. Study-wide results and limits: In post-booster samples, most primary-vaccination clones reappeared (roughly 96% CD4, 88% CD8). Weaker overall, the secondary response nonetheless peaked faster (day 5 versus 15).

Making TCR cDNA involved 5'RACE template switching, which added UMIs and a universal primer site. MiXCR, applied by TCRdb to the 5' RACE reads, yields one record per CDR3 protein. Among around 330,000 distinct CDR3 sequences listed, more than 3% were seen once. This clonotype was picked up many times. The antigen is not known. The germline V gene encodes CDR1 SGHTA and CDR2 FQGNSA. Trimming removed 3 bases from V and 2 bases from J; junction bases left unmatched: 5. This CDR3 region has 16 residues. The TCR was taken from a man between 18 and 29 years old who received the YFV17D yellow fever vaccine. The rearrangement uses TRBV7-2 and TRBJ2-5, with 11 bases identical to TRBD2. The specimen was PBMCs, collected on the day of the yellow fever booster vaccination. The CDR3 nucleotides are TGTGCCAGCAGCTTGGTGCCTAGCGGGGGGCAAGAGACCCAGTACTTC. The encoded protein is CASSLVPSGGQETQYF.